The 5 T cell receptor beta chains listed next were all sequenced from one sample in a study of metastatic and nonmetastatic thyroid tumors (dated by TCRdb to about 2020). Preparation of the library involved PCR. Sequencing used an Illumina HiSeq 4000. TCRdb trimmed the raw reads at Q25, called clones with MiXCR and kept productive beta chains. Across this sample there are around 27,000 clones, with just under 15% seen only once. Approximately 3.4% of the sample goes to the ten largest clones. No patient had received any treatment before thyroid surgery. The sequenced material came from blood. The receptors derive from a female donor with papillary thyroid cancer or a benign thyroid nodule (not recorded which). Some clones in this sample may be carry-over from other donors' samples.

This clone was seen many times. This chain links TRBV6-4 with TRBJ2-1, with 8 bases that match TRBD2. J gave up 1 base and V 2 bases, and 1 base lay outside the gene matches. Germline loops: CDR1 MRHNA, CDR2 SNTAGT. This CDR3 spans 15 amino acids. The CDR3 sequence is CASSDVAGSYNEQFF. The CDR3 DNA sequence: TGTGCCAGCAGTGACGTAGCGGGGTCCTACAATGAGCAGTTCTTC.

This clone was found many times. A read error is possible here, since a much larger clone lies one base away. This chain uses TRBV6-1 with TRBJ2-7, with TRBD2 matching over 7 bases. The CDR3 length is 15 residues. From germline, CDR1 is MNHNS and CDR2 SASEGT. V shed 6 bases and J 0 bases; nucleotides not matched to a gene: 8. CDR3 nucleotide sequence: TGTGCCAGCAGATCCGGGGGGTCCAGCTCCTACGAGCAGTACTTC. It encodes CASRSGGSSSYEQYF.

This clone occurred a few times. This may stem from a read error, because a much larger clone lies one nucleotide away. Other DNA variants within this sample encode the same CDR3. The rearrangement links TRBV30 to TRBJ2-5, with TRBD2 matching 7 bases. This CDR3 region has 12 residues. From germline, CDR1 is GTSNPN and CDR2 SVGIG (reference sequence). The CDR3 DNA reads as TGTGCCTGTGCTAGCGGACAAGAGGCCCAGTACTTC. Protein product: CACASGQEAQYF.

Within the sample, this clone is medium-sized (0.01 to 0.1%). The chain couples TRBV28 to TRBJ2-7; TRBD2 might be the D (5 bases). With 5 bases removed from V and 1 base from J, the gap between germline ends came to 15 bases. The CDR3 consists of 15 residues. From germline, CDR1 is MDHEN and CDR2 SYDVKM. This CDR3 reads CASSVDWIGSYEQYF. For the CDR3, the DNA is TGTGCCAGCAGTGTGGACTGGATTGGATCCTACGAGCAGTACTTC.

This clone was counted at least ten times. This sequence may be a read error, since a much larger clone differs from it by one base. V is TRBV11-1 and J is TRBJ2-3; 8 bases are a match to TRBD2. This CDR3 comprises 15 residues. Trimming at V came to 5 bases and at J to 10 bases, leaving 14 bases not matched to a gene. Germline V lookup: CDR1 SGHAT, CDR2 FQDESV (reference sequence). The CDR3, as DNA: TGTGCCAGCAGCCCCCGGAGCGGGAGTCCGGATGCGCAGTATTTT. Translation: CASSPRSGSPDAQYF.